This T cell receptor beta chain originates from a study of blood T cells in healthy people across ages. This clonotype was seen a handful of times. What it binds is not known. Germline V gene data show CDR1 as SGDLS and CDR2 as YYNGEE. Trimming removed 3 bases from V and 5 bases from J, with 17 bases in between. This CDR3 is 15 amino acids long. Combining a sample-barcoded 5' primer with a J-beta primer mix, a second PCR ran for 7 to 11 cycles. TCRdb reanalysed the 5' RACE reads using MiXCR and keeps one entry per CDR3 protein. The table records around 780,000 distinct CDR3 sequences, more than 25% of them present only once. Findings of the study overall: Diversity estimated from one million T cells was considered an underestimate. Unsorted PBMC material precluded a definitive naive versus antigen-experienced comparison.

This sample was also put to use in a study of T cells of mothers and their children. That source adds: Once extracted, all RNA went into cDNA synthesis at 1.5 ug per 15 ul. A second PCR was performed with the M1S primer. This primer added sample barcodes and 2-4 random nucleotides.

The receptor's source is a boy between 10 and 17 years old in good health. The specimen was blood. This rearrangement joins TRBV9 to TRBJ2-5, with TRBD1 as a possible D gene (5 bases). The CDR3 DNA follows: TGTGCCAGCAGCGCGTATCCGACAGTCGGGGAGACCCAGTACTTC. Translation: CASSAYPTVGETQYF.